This T cell receptor beta chain stems from a study of T cell responses to AZD1222 COVID-19 vaccine. The table lists this clone with a count of one. Trimming left V 8 bases short and J 5 bases short, with 15 bases between. Germline V lookup: CDR1 SGHTA, CDR2 FQGNSA. This CDR3 has 14 residues. Timing groups of about 4 and about 12 weeks for second doses were pooled. The method was immunoSEQ multiplex PCR; TCRdb's version includes in-frame clones alone and lacks a portion of them. The top ten clones hold approximately 10% of a sample with 89,000 or so clones, around nine tenths of them seen once. The material was peripheral blood, obtained 28 days after the second AZD1222 dose. The V gene is TRBV7-2, the J gene TRBJ1-4, with D perhaps matching TRBD1 (6 bases). This clonotype was sampled from an adult who received the AZD1222 COVID-19 vaccine. DNA for the CDR3: TGTGCCAGCGGGCGACAGGTGACAAATGAAAAACTGTTTTTT. This sequence encodes CASGRQVTNEKLFF.